This TCR beta chain comes out of a study of cytomegalovirus exposure and HLA in healthy donors. General study results and limits: Some highly shared sequence variants likely arose as a pipeline artifact.

The PCR made use of 60 Vbeta and 13 Jbeta primers. The data were produced by immunoSEQ multiplex PCR, yet TCRdb's version contains in-frame clones alone and is incomplete. This sample's table has 70,000 to 100,000 clones. J lost 6 bases, V lost 4 bases, and 5 bases had no gene match. The CDR3 sequence is 14 residues long. From germline, CDR1 is SGHDT and CDR2 YYEEEE. As to this clone: Its matching antigen is unknown.

The sample comprised PBMCs. This receptor was taken from a man aged 18 to 35 in good health and CMV-seropositive. The chain couples TRBV5-6 to TRBJ2-7; TRBD1 matches 12 bases. DNA for the CDR3: TGTGCCAGCAGCGAGGGACAGGGGGCGAGCGAGCAGTACTTC. It specifies CASSEGQGASEQYF.